This section outlines one T cell receptor beta chain sequence together with its context. Its antigen is unknown. Profiled with immunoSEQ multiplex PCR; TCRdb holds only in-frame clones, not every one. In the table there are approximately 150,000 clones, just under 95% of which are singletons. The data belong to a study of T cell responses to AZD1222 COVID-19 vaccine. Background on the study: Second doses at about 4 or about 12 weeks were pooled. General study results and limits: Spike-wide vaccine-associated CD4 TCRs dominated at 160-218 and 743-854. Nearly half of the spike-specific TCRs reportedly recognize variant regions that carry no mutations. At study baseline, merely a handful of AZD1222 recipients were seropositive.

This CDR3 has 14 residues. V lost 2 bases to trimming and J lost 5 bases, with 13 bases between them. Germline V gene lookup returns CDR1 SGDLS and CDR2 YYNGEE. This specimen was peripheral blood, taken on day 0 of AZD1222 vaccination. The receptor comes from an adult in good health. The J gene is TRBJ1-1, the V gene TRBV9, with D unclear. CDR3 sequence: CASSVGEVGTEAFF. The CDR3 region has the DNA TGTGCCAGCAGCGTTGGCGAGGTCGGAACTGAAGCTTTCTTT.